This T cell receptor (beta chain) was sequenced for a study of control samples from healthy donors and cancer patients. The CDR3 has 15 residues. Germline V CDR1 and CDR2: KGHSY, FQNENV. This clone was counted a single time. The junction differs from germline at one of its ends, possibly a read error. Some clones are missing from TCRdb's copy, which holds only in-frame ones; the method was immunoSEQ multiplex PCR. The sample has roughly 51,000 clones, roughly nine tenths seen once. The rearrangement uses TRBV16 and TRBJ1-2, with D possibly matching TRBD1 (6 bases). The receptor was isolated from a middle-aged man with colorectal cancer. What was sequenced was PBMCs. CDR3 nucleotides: TGTGCCGGCAGCCAATCCTCACAGGGAAACTATGGCTACACCTTC. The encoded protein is CAGSQSSQGNYGYTF.